The 30 T cell receptor beta chains below all came from one sample that was sequenced in a study of human T cells and chemical hapten exposure. TCRdb passed the RACE reads through MiXCR, listing each CDR3 protein once. The table includes approximately 74,000 distinct CDR3 sequences, about 32% detected once. Specified time point: patch test 1, 2 weeks after DPC sensitization. As to treatment: therapeutic diphenylcyclopropenone sensitization with weekly scalp DPC. Sequenced here: whole blood, sampled in connection with sensitization to the hapten diphenylcyclopropenone (DPC). The receptors shown here come from a man in his forties with alopecia areata. Some clones in this sample may be carry-over from other donors' samples.

This clonotype was counted ten times or more. The CDR3 bases are TGTGCCAGCAGCGTAACAGCTAACACTGAAGCTTTCTTT. Its protein product is CASSVTANTEAFF. The genes are TRBV9 and TRBJ1-1, with D unresolved. The germline gives CDR1 SGDLS, CDR2 YYNGEE. CDR3 length: 13 amino acids. V dropped 1 base and J dropped 2 bases, with 6 bases sitting between them.

The chain employs TRBV15 and TRBJ1-2; possibly TRBD1 for D (5 bases). This CDR3 spans 13 amino acids. The germline gives CDR1 LNHNV, CDR2 YYDKDF (reference sequence). Trimming took off 1 base at V and 6 bases at J, with 9 bases between the two ends. The CDR3 DNA reads TGTGCCACCAGCAGAGCGGGGCTCGATGGCTACACCTTC. It is translated as CATSRAGLDGYTF.

Only a few counts were recorded for this clonotype. V usage is TRBV4-3 and J usage is TRBJ2-2, with 8 nucleotides matching TRBD1. The CDR3 is 17 amino acids. Germline assignment: CDR1 LGHNA and CDR2 YSLEER. Germline trimming cut 0 bases from V and 6 bases from J; bases unmatched to any gene: 9. For the CDR3, the DNA is TGCGCCAGCAGCCAAGATCTGGCAGGGGGCAGCGCCGGGGAGCTGTTTTTT. It is translated as CASSQDLAGGSAGELFF.

This clonotype was found a few times. The rearrangement links TRBV20-1 to TRBJ2-2; 7 nucleotides match TRBD2. CDR1 and CDR2 from the germline V gene are DFQATT and SNEGSKA (reference sequence). The CDR3 consists of 15 residues. Germline trimming cut 3 bases from V and 1 base from J; bases unmatched to any gene: 5. The CDR3 coding sequence is TGCAGTGCTAGCGCTAGCGGAGTGAACACCGGGGAGCTGTTTTTT. Translating it yields CSASASGVNTGELFF.

The V call is TRBV6-2 or TRBV6-3, the J call TRBJ1-1; possible D gene TRBD1, 6 bases. The CDR3 spans 14 residues. Trimming took off 0 bases at V and 5 bases at J, with 10 bases between the two ends. Germline V gene sequence: CDR1 MNHEY, CDR2 SVGEGT. The CDR3 protein is CASSYSGRGTEAFF. The CDR3 bases are TGTGCCAGCAGTTACTCTGGGAGGGGGACTGAAGCTTTCTTT.

This clonotype has only a few counts. The V call is TRBV20-1, the J call TRBJ2-5; D remains unclear. CDR1 is DFQATT, CDR2 SNEGSKA, per germline (reference sequence). The length of the CDR3 is 13 residues. CDR3 sequence (DNA): TGCAGCTCCGGCCGGGCCCTCCAAGAGACCCAGTACTTC. As protein: CSSGRALQETQYF.

In DNA, the CDR3 is TGTGCCAGCAGCTTAGTGGGGACCGATTCCTTTGACAATGAGCAGTTCTTC. Protein: CASSLVGTDSFDNEQFF. The chain joins TRBV7-8 to TRBJ2-1; possibly TRBD1 or TRBD2 for D (5 bases each). CDR1 and CDR2 from the germline V gene are SGHVS and FQNEAQ. Deletions cut 1 base from V and 5 bases from J, with 18 bases between. CDR3 length equals 17 residues.

This clonotype was observed a few times. The chain couples TRBV28 to TRBJ2-7; TRBD2 matches 7 bases. The germline V gene encodes CDR1 MDHEN and CDR2 SYDVKM. The CDR3 covers 14 residues. The V gene end was trimmed by 6 bases and the J gene end by 2 bases; junction bases not matched to a gene: 7. This CDR3 reads CASSEAGRTYEQYF. The CDR3, as DNA: TGTGCCAGCAGCGAAGCGGGGCGCACCTACGAGCAGTACTTC.

V is TRBV6-6 and J is TRBJ2-1; TRBD2 aligns across 13 bases. CDR3 size: 20 residues. J was trimmed by 8 bases and V by 6 bases; bases with no gene match: 22. The germline V gene has CDR1 MNHNY and CDR2 SVGAGI (reference sequence). For the CDR3, the DNA is TGTGCCAGCAGCTCTCTCAGCACTAGCGGGAGGGCCGATATCGTGGATGAGCAGTTCTTC. Its protein is CASSSLSTSGRADIVDEQFF.

V is TRBV9 and J is TRBJ2-2; D not resolved. Trimming left V 3 bases short and J 6 bases short, with 18 bases between. From germline, CDR1 is SGDLS and CDR2 YYNGEE. The length of the CDR3 is 16 residues. Here the CDR3 reads CASSARSLFGSGELFF. The CDR3 region has the DNA TGTGCCAGCAGCGCCCGGTCGTTATTCGGTTCCGGGGAGCTGTTTTTT.

The chain uses TRBV7-7 and TRBJ2-5; the D gene is possibly TRBD1 (5 bases). V gave up 1 base and J gave up 0 bases, with 6 bases separating them. In germline, CDR1 is SSHAT, CDR2 FNYEAQ (reference sequence). This CDR3 has 14 amino acids. The chain's CDR3 is CASSLGTNQETQYF. DNA of the CDR3: TGTGCCAGCAGCTTAGGGACAAACCAAGAGACCCAGTACTTC.

The chain uses TRBV20-1 and TRBJ1-3; TRBD1 aligns across 7 bases. CDR1 is DFQATT, CDR2 SNEGSKA, per germline (reference sequence). This CDR3 is built from 16 residues. V dropped 6 bases and J dropped 3; count of bases not matched to a gene: 14. The CDR3 bases are TGCAGTGCCCCCAGTCGTCGGGGGACAGATGGAAACACCATATATTTT. Amino acid sequence: CSAPSRRGTDGNTIYF.

This chain joins TRBV24-1 and TRBJ2-2; a possible D gene is TRBD1 (6 bases). This CDR3 has 15 residues. Germline CDR1 is KGHDR and CDR2 is SFDVKD. V was cut by 6 bases and J by 2 bases, with 12 bases left in between. This CDR3 is CATSNRQVNTGELFF. The DNA of the CDR3 is TGTGCCACCAGTAATCGACAGGTCAACACCGGGGAGCTGTTTTTT.

The chain links TRBV7-2 to TRBJ2-3; 8 bases are shared with TRBD1. Germline CDR1 SGHTA, CDR2 FQGNSA. After removal of 5 bases from V and 0 bases from J, the junction contained 4 bases not matched to a gene. The CDR3 extends over 15 amino acids. Here the CDR3 DNA reads TGTGCCAGCAGCCGGACAGGGTCTAGCACAGATACGCAGTATTTT. It yields the protein CASSRTGSSTDTQYF. Using reference TRBV7-2 and TRBJ2-3 for the parts outside the CDR3, the full variable domain is GAGVSQSPSNKVTEKGKDVELRCDPISGHTALYWYRQSLGQGLEFLIYFQGNSAPDKSGLPSDRFSAERTGGSVSTLTIQRTQQEDSAVYLCASSRTGSSTDTQYFGPGTRLTVL.

The rearrangement uses TRBV7-2 and TRBJ2-1; D remains unclear. Trimming took off 0 bases at V and 0 bases at J, with 9 bases between the two ends. CDR1 is SGHTA and CDR2 is FQGNSA in the germline V gene. The CDR3 covers 16 residues. CDR3 in amino acids: CASSLAPDTSYNEQFF. The CDR3 DNA follows: TGTGCCAGCAGCTTAGCGCCGGATACCTCCTACAATGAGCAGTTCTTC.

The sample holds a few counts of this clonotype. The genes are TRBV7-8 and TRBJ1-5; 7 bases fit TRBD1. The V gene's germline CDR1 is SGHVS and CDR2 FQNEAQ. This CDR3 is built from 14 residues. V shed 2 bases, J shed 6 bases, and the junction held 4 bases outside the gene matches. The CDR3 protein is CASSLSDRVQPQHF. CDR3 DNA sequence: TGTGCCAGCAGCTTATCCGACAGGGTTCAGCCCCAGCATTTT.

The V gene is TRBV7-2, the J gene TRBJ2-7, with 7 positions matching TRBD1. CDR1 and CDR2 from the germline V gene are SGHTA and FQGNSA. Trimming took 5 bases from V and 2 from J; bases not matched to a gene: 6. The CDR3 consists of 14 residues. The CDR3 nucleotides are TGTGCCAGCAGCGGGGGACAGCCTACCTACGAGCAGTACTTC. Translated, it gives CASSGGQPTYEQYF.

CDR3 sequence: CASSLALVGGLTDTQYF. The CDR3 DNA reads as TGTGCCAGCAGTTTAGCGCTTGTGGGAGGGCTGACAGATACGCAGTATTTT. J is TRBJ2-3 and V is TRBV12-3 or TRBV12-4; 7 nucleotides line up with TRBD2. V gave up 0 bases and J gave up 3 bases; unmatched junction bases: 9. The CDR3 has 17 amino acids.

This clonotype was observed a few times. The chain links TRBV11-2 to TRBJ2-3; 9 nucleotides align to TRBD2. The CDR3 runs to 16 residues. The V gene end was trimmed by 3 bases and the J gene end by 0 bases; junction bases not matched to a gene: 4. CDR1 is SGHAT, CDR2 FQNNGV, per germline. CDR3 loop: CASSFLAGRSTDTQYF. CDR3 DNA sequence: TGTGCCAGCAGCTTTCTAGCGGGAAGAAGCACAGATACGCAGTATTTT.

CDR3 sequence: CASSFQGTSSYNEQFF. The CDR3 nucleotides read TGCGCCAGCAGCTTCCAGGGTACGAGCTCCTACAATGAGCAGTTCTTC. The V gene is TRBV5-1, the J gene TRBJ2-1; D perhaps matches TRBD1 (5 bases). The CDR3 covers 16 residues. The V and J ends lost 2 bases and 0 bases respectively, with 12 bases between them. CDR1 is SGHRS and CDR2 is YFSETQ in the germline V gene.

The rearrangement joins TRBV7-8 to TRBJ2-3; possibly TRBD1 or TRBD2 for D (5 bases each). This CDR3 comprises 16 residues. CDR1 and CDR2 (germline): SGHVS, FQNEAQ. V shed 6 bases and J shed 5 bases, with 21 bases lying between them. The CDR3 loop reads CASRIRGPVSGDTQYF. Here the CDR3 DNA reads TGTGCCAGCAGAATCCGGGGACCGGTTTCCGGAGATACGCAGTATTTT.

The V call is TRBV5-6, the J call TRBJ2-7; a weak D match, TRBD2 (5 bases). Trimming took 4 bases from V and 4 from J, leaving 9 bases between them. The germline V gene encodes CDR1 SGHDT and CDR2 YYEEEE. The CDR3 spans 12 residues. The DNA of the CDR3 is TGTGCCAGCAGCAGGGAGCGGTACGAGCAGTACTTC. Its translation: CASSRERYEQYF.

This clonotype showed up just a few times. The chain has TRBV24-1 and TRBJ1-5; possible D gene TRBD1, 5 bases. Germline V gives CDR1 KGHDR, CDR2 SFDVKD. This CDR3 is built from 14 residues. Trimming removed 0 bases at V and 3 bases at J, with 5 bases between. CDR3 in amino acids: CATSDLGTNQPQHF. CDR3 in DNA: TGTGCCACCAGTGATTTGGGGACCAATCAGCCCCAGCATTTT.

The chain carries TRBV14 and TRBJ1-1; D remains unclear. Trimming pared 5 bases from V and 1 base from J, leaving 17 bases between. The CDR3 loop spans 16 amino acids. Germline loops: CDR1 SGHDN, CDR2 FVKESK. CDR3 DNA sequence: TGTGCCAGCAGCTCAATAGCTGCGGCCCGGAACACTGAAGCTTTCTTT. It is translated as CASSSIAAARNTEAFF.

In this sample, this clonotype turned up a few times. The V call is TRBV6-5, the J call TRBJ1-4; D may be TRBD1 (6 bases). Trimming stripped 6 bases from V and 4 bases from J, with 12 bases between. This CDR3 region has 14 residues. Germline CDR1 MNHEY, CDR2 SVGAGI. CDR3 residues: CASSPTGFNEKLFF. For the CDR3, the DNA is TGTGCCAGCAGCCCCACAGGGTTTAATGAAAAACTGTTTTTT.

The rearrangement joins TRBV27 to TRBJ2-5; 15 bases agree with TRBD2. V trimming: 2 bases; J trimming: 5 bases; junction bases outside the gene matches: 3. Germline V gene data show CDR1 as MNHEY and CDR2 as SMNVEV (reference sequence). The CDR3 is 16 residues long. Written as DNA, the CDR3 is TGTGCCAGCAGTTTAAGGACTAGCGGGAGGGTGGAGACCCAGTACTTC. Its translation is CASSLRTSGRVETQYF.

This chain connects TRBV20-1 to TRBJ2-5; 8 nucleotides line up with TRBD2. CDR1 is DFQATT, CDR2 SNEGSKA, per germline (reference sequence). The CDR3 extends over 15 amino acids. V was pared by 2 bases and J by 1 base, with 6 bases of the junction left unmatched. In DNA, the CDR3 is TGCAGTGCTAGAATTAACGGGAGGGCCCAAGAGACCCAGTACTTC. As protein: CSARINGRAQETQYF.

The chain joins TRBV5-1 to TRBJ1-5, with 9 positions matching TRBD1. The J segment lost 5 bases and the V segment lost 4 bases, leaving 4 bases of the junction unmatched. In germline, CDR1 is SGHRS, CDR2 YFSETQ. The CDR3 sequence is 14 residues long. The CDR3 sequence is CASSRDRGDQPQHF. DNA of the CDR3: TGCGCCAGCAGCAGAGACAGGGGGGATCAGCCCCAGCATTTT.

The gene calls are TRBV6-2 or TRBV6-3 and TRBJ2-3; D not certain. The CDR3 has 14 residues. In germline, CDR1 is MNHEY, CDR2 SVGEGT. The V end was cut by 4 bases, the J end by 3 bases, with 11 bases between. The CDR3, as DNA: TGTGCCAGCAGTTGGGCAAGCTTGACAGATACGCAGTATTTT. Translated, it gives CASSWASLTDTQYF.

This clonotype was seen at least ten times. The chain carries TRBV6-6 and TRBJ2-3; D unclear. Germline V CDR1 and CDR2: MNHNY, SVGAGI (reference sequence). The CDR3 is made up of 13 amino acids. Trimming stripped 2 bases from V and 3 bases from J, with 6 bases between. CDR3 in amino acids: CASSYVFTDTQYF. The CDR3 DNA sequence: TGTGCCAGCAGTTACGTGTTTACAGATACGCAGTATTTT.